What follows are 21 T cell receptor beta chains derived from one specimen sequenced in a study of cytomegalovirus exposure and HLA in healthy donors. The PCR had 60 Vbeta and 13 Jbeta primers. Repertoires were generated with immunoSEQ multiplex PCR, while TCRdb's copy carries only in-frame clones and drops some. Among roughly 120,000 clones, 9% to 10% were seen once, and the ten largest hold 3%. Source material: PBMCs. The receptors come from a young man in good health and CMV-seronegative.

V gene TRBV7-8 combines with J gene TRBJ2-3; 7 nucleotides agree with TRBD2. The CDR3 runs to 15 residues. The J segment lost 3 bases and the V segment lost 4 bases, leaving 7 bases of the junction unmatched. Germline assignment: CDR1 SGHVS and CDR2 FQNEAQ. In DNA, the CDR3 is TGTGCCAGCAGCTCCGCGGGAGAGGGAACAGATACGCAGTATTTT. This encodes CASSSAGEGTDTQYF.

The CDR3 protein is CASSHPRSGGRAYGEQFF. Here the CDR3 DNA reads TGTGCCAGCAGCCACCCCCGTTCCGGGGGGAGAGCCTATGGCGAGCAGTTCTTC. The chain combines TRBV4-2 with TRBJ2-1; 7 bases align to TRBD2. CDR1 and CDR2 from the germline V gene are LGHNA and YNFKEQ. The length of the CDR3 is 18 residues. The V gene end was trimmed by 3 bases and the J gene end by 10 bases; junction bases not matched to a gene: 21.

A few counts support this clone. The gene calls are TRBV4-1 and TRBJ1-2; D possibly corresponds to TRBD1 (6 bases). This CDR3 contains 14 residues. The V end lost 1 base, the J end lost 7 bases, and 13 bases lay between the germline ends. Germline CDR1 and CDR2: MGHRA and YSYEKL. The CDR3 region is CASSQAGDIRGYTF. CDR3 in DNA: TGCGCCAGCAGCCAAGCAGGGGATATTCGTGGCTACACCTTC.

The chain combines TRBV7-8 with TRBJ1-4; 10 bases are shared with TRBD1. The V gene end was trimmed by 1 base and the J gene end by 6 bases; junction bases not matched to a gene: 2. Looked up from germline, CDR1 is SGHVS and CDR2 is FQNEAQ. The CDR3 is made up of 15 amino acids. The CDR3 DNA sequence: TGTGCCAGCAGCTTAGGCGGGACAGGGGATGAAAAACTGTTTTTT. It yields the protein CASSLGGTGDEKLFF.

This clone has only a few counts. This sequence joins TRBV27 and TRBJ1-5; D call uncertain. Trimming left V 3 bases short and J 4 bases short, with 7 bases between. This CDR3 spans 13 amino acids. Per germline, CDR1 MNHEY and CDR2 SMNVEV (reference sequence). The CDR3 is CASSFFPNQPQHF. As DNA, the CDR3 is TGTGCCAGCAGTTTCTTTCCGAATCAGCCCCAGCATTTT.

This clone was counted only a few times. The chain employs TRBV19 and TRBJ1-6; 8 bases line up with TRBD1. The germline V gene has CDR1 LNHDA and CDR2 SQIVND (reference sequence). This CDR3 has 15 amino acids. Trimming took 1 base from V and 10 from J; bases not matched to a gene: 6. The CDR3 is CASSIGGTGQSPLHF. The CDR3, as DNA: TGTGCCAGTAGTATAGGAGGGACAGGACAATCACCCCTCCACTTT.

This rearrangement joins TRBV18 to TRBJ1-2; possible D gene TRBD1, 6 bases. Germline V lookup: CDR1 KGHSH, CDR2 LQKENI. The CDR3 loop spans 13 amino acids. Trimming left V 2 bases short and J 8 bases short, with 12 bases between. The CDR3 is CASSPRQEEGYTF. In nucleotides, the CDR3 is TGTGCCAGCTCACCAAGACAGGAAGAGGGCTACACCTTC.

This chain connects TRBV5-1 to TRBJ1-3; D is ambiguous. The germline V gene encodes CDR1 SGHRS and CDR2 YFSETQ. This CDR3 region has 15 residues. Trimming removed 3 bases at V and 0 bases at J, with 10 bases between. The CDR3 spells CASSSGSSSGNTIYF. DNA of the CDR3: TGCGCCAGCAGCTCCGGGAGCAGCTCTGGAAACACCATATATTTT.

The chain combines TRBV19 with TRBJ1-4, with a possible D match to TRBD1 (5 bases). The ends were cut back, 5 bases at V and 3 bases at J, with 19 bases in the middle. The CDR3 has 17 residues. CDR1 and CDR2 (germline): LNHDA, SQIVND (reference sequence). CDR3 residues: CASSPFPSGVANEKLFF. CDR3 bases: TGTGCCAGTAGTCCATTTCCTTCGGGGGTGGCTAATGAAAAACTGTTTTTT. The full variable domain, with the rest looked up from reference TRBV19 and TRBJ1-4, is DGGITQSPKYLFRKEGQNVTLSCEQNLNHDAMYWYRQDPGQGLRLIYYSQIVNDFQKGDIAEGYSVSREKKESFPLTVTSAQKNPTAFYLCASSPFPSGVANEKLFFGSGTQLSVL.

This clone was observed a handful of times. The chain combines TRBV7-6 with TRBJ2-3; no firm D call. V lost 1 base and J 4 bases, leaving 6 bases between the germline ends. CDR1 and CDR2 (germline): SGHVS, FNYEAQ. The CDR3 is made up of 13 amino acids. CDR3 bases: TGTGCCAGCAGCTTAGGACGGGCAGATACGCAGTATTTT. It yields the protein CASSLGRADTQYF.

A few counts support this clone. Because it lacks the conserved phenylalanine or tryptophan at the end, this CDR3 is likely a read error. The rearrangement joins TRBV7-8 to TRBJ2-3; 8 nucleotides agree with TRBD1. The CDR3 is made up of 18 amino acids. The J segment lost 3 bases and the V segment lost 3 bases, leaving 14 bases of the junction unmatched. The germline V gene encodes CDR1 SGHVS and CDR2 FQNEAQ. CDR3 DNA sequence: TGTGCCAGCAGCTTTTTGGGGCCCGGAGGACAGGGAACAGATACGCAGTATGTT. Translation gives CASSFLGPGGQGTDTQYV.

The chain has TRBV9 and TRBJ2-7, with D possibly being TRBD1 (5 bases). The CDR3 loop spans 16 amino acids. The germline CDR1 and CDR2 sequences are SGDLS and YYNGEE. Trimming pared 0 bases from V and 2 bases from J, leaving 15 bases between. CDR3 nucleotide sequence: TGTGCCAGCAGCGTAGGTTTTAGGGGTGCGACCTACGAGCAGTACTTC. Its protein is CASSVGFRGATYEQYF.

This clone was observed a handful of times. The rearrangement uses TRBV5-1 and TRBJ2-1; unclear D gene. Trimming left V 0 bases short and J 5 bases short, with 9 bases between. The CDR3 runs to 14 residues. The V gene's germline CDR1 is SGHRS and CDR2 YFSETQ. The CDR3 loop reads CASSLANRDNEQFF. CDR3 DNA: TGCGCCAGCAGCTTGGCCAACAGAGACAATGAGCAGTTCTTC.

This clone was counted between two and nine times. The chain combines TRBV30 with TRBJ2-7; D is uncertain. The V end lost 4 bases, the J end lost 1 base, and 8 bases lay between the germline ends. CDR1 GTSNPN and CDR2 SVGIG come from the germline V gene (reference sequence). The length of the CDR3 is 12 residues. CDR3 nucleotides: TGTGCCTGGACAGTGACTTCCTACGAGCAGTACTTC. Its translation: CAWTVTSYEQYF.

The V call is TRBV4-2, the J call TRBJ2-7; 11 nucleotides agree with TRBD1. The CDR3 contains 15 residues. With V trimmed by 1 base and J by 5 bases, 4 bases remained unmatched. Germline CDR1 and CDR2: LGHNA and YNFKEQ. CDR3 protein: CASSQGTGGKDEQYF. CDR3 nucleotides: TGTGCCAGCAGCCAAGGGACAGGGGGCAAGGACGAGCAGTACTTC.

This clone was observed a few times. The chain combines TRBV30 with TRBJ2-7; D might be TRBD1 (6 bases). There are 15 residues in the CDR3. The germline V and J ends were trimmed by 2 bases and 2 bases, with 16 bases remaining between them. Germline values: CDR1 GTSNPN, CDR2 SVGIG (reference sequence). CDR3 coding DNA: TGTGCCTGGAGTTCGGACAGCTTACCTACCTACGAGCAGTACTTC. It translates to CAWSSDSLPTYEQYF.

The rearrangement links TRBV5-1 to TRBJ1-5; no firm D call. The V and J ends lost 4 bases and 2 bases respectively, with 7 bases between them. The CDR3 loop spans 13 amino acids. Germline values: CDR1 SGHRS, CDR2 YFSETQ. The CDR3 nucleotides are TGCGCCAGCAGCGCAGGTGGCAATCAGCCCCAGCATTTT. This codes for CASSAGGNQPQHF.

The rearrangement uses TRBV6-5 and TRBJ2-5; the D is unclear. The CDR3 is 13 amino acids. Trimming stripped 2 bases from V and 5 bases from J, with 9 bases between. The germline V gene has CDR1 MNHEY and CDR2 SVGAGI. The CDR3 protein is CASSYPDSETQYF. CDR3 nucleotide sequence: TGTGCCAGCAGTTACCCCGACTCGGAGACCCAGTACTTC.

This clone was seen repeatedly, ten times or more. This sequence joins TRBV6-5 and TRBJ1-3; tentative D call: TRBD1 (5 bases). CDR1 is MNHEY and CDR2 is SVGAGI in the germline V gene. Trimming took 6 bases from V and 7 from J, leaving 19 bases between them. This CDR3 spans 15 amino acids. Written as DNA, the CDR3 is TGTGCCAGCAGCCCTATCGACAGCCGAAGGAACACCATATATTTT. Amino acids: CASSPIDSRRNTIYF.

The chain links TRBV19 to TRBJ1-2; 8 positions agree with TRBD1. From germline, CDR1 is LNHDA and CDR2 SQIVND (reference sequence). V gave up 5 bases and J gave up 8 bases; unmatched junction bases: 4. The CDR3 sequence is 12 residues long. The CDR3 DNA follows: TGTGCCAGTAGTGTTCAGGGGGCGGGCTACACCTTC. Protein product: CASSVQGAGYTF.

In its sample, this clone was seen a few times. V gene TRBV19 combines with J gene TRBJ2-5, with D perhaps matching TRBD2 (7 bases). The V gene's germline CDR1 is LNHDA and CDR2 SQIVND (reference sequence). The V end lost 3 bases, the J end lost 5 bases, and 16 bases lay between the germline ends. This CDR3 is built from 15 residues. CDR3 nucleotide sequence: TGTGCCAGTAGTATCGGGCAGGGAGGGGGGGAGACCCAGTACTTC. Amino acids: CASSIGQGGGETQYF.